The table lists the clone carrying this T cell receptor (beta chain) with many counts. Its cognate antigen is unknown. The entry originates in a study of CD8 T cells in ankylosing spondylitis. Regarding the study as a whole: Prior work had noted some motif variants in reactive arthritis blood and synovial fluid. Enrichment of disease-linked clones was reportedly significant in matched ankylosing spondylitis synovial fluid. A TCR beta motif made of eight highly homologous variants seemed typical of ankylosing spondylitis blood. Disease-linked clones displayed a CD8+ phenotype and appeared relatively rarely in peripheral blood.

With 0 bases removed from V and 10 bases from J, the gap between germline ends came to 7 bases. Germline-derived CDR1 and CDR2 are DFQATT and SNEGSKA (reference sequence). This CDR3 has 11 amino acids. Via MiXCR, TCRdb re-called the 5' RACE reads, giving one row per CDR3 protein. The data show about 130,000 distinct CDR3 sequences, 5.5% to 7.5% seen once. The sequenced sample was blood, either unsorted or a sorted T cell fraction (not recorded which). The sequence came from a female donor with ankylosing spondylitis or in good health (not recorded which). The chain uses TRBV20-1 and TRBJ2-1; D is unresolved. The CDR3 DNA follows: TGCAGTGCTAGAGATAGACACGAGCAGTTCTTC. It yields the protein CSARDRHEQFF.